This TCR beta chain was recovered during a study of T cell changes during pregnancy in multiple sclerosis. Repertoires were generated with immunoSEQ multiplex PCR, while TCRdb's copy carries only in-frame clones and drops some. The sample comprises approximately 25,000 clones, about nine tenths of which are singletons, and 7% to 10% rests with the top ten. The TCR comes from a female donor with multiple sclerosis, enrolled in a pregnancy study. The specimen comprised CD8+ T cells from peripheral blood mononuclear cells, sampled in the second trimester of pregnancy.

The CDR3: CASSEAGAGANVLTF. The DNA for the CDR3 is TGTGCCAGCAGTGAAGCAGGGGCTGGGGCCAACGTCCTGACTTTC. The chain uses TRBV6-1 and TRBJ2-6; D may be TRBD1 (5 bases). The CDR3 is 15 amino acids. Germline CDR1 MNHNS, CDR2 SASEGT. Trimming removed 0 bases at V and 2 bases at J, with 5 bases between.